This T cell receptor (beta chain) was recorded in a study of response to subunit inactivated influenza vaccine. Study-level findings and limits: New T cells are recruited in small numbers by each seasonal influenza vaccination, according to the authors' suggestion.

For this clonotype: The target antigen is unknown.

A single record per CDR3 protein comes from TCRdb applying MiXCR to the RT-PCR reads. The repertoire consists of 800,000 or so distinct CDR3 sequences, with 21% occurring once and the leading ten covering roughly 10%. From germline, CDR1 is KGHDR and CDR2 SFDVKD. The V segment lost 2 bases and the J segment 2 bases; nucleotides outside the gene matches: 3. The CDR3 contains 15 residues. The clonotype comes from a man between 50 and 59 years old who received an inactivated influenza vaccine. The gene calls are TRBV24-1 and TRBJ2-7; 9 positions agree with TRBD1. This sample comprised PBMCs from blood, obtained more than 4 days after vaccination. CDR3 amino acids: CATSDSGTGTYEQYF. The CDR3 DNA follows: TGTGCCACCAGTGATTCAGGGACAGGGACCTACGAGCAGTACTTC.